One sample yielded the 13 T cell receptor beta chains listed below, sequenced in a study of shared clonotypes between healthy human individuals. The table came from immunoSEQ multiplex PCR; TCRdb's copy has only in-frame clones and leaves some out. In the table there are around 1,000,000 clones, roughly 80% of which are singletons. Sample: memory CD4+ T cells from PBMCs. Subset specified: CD45RA-negative fraction. These receptors were obtained from a man younger than 35 in good health. Some clones in this sample may be carry-over from other donors' samples.

V and J are TRBV6-5 and TRBJ2-3; a possible D gene is TRBD2 (6 bases). Trimming removed 2 bases at V and 8 bases at J, with 20 bases between. The V gene's germline CDR1 is MNHEY and CDR2 SVGAGI. The CDR3 contains 16 residues. The CDR3 DNA is TGTGCCAGCAGTTACCCGAAGGGACTTACTGGGGGTACGCAGTATTTT. This gives the protein CASSYPKGLTGGTQYF.

This chain joins TRBV15 and TRBJ2-1; TRBD2 aligns across 11 bases. This CDR3 region has 19 residues. V dropped 4 bases and J dropped 0; count of bases not matched to a gene: 11. From germline, CDR1 is LNHNV and CDR2 YYDKDF (reference sequence). The CDR3 loop is CATSTRLAGRGSSYNEQFF. DNA for the CDR3: TGTGCCACCAGCACCCGACTAGCGGGAAGGGGGAGCTCCTACAATGAGCAGTTCTTC.

The gene calls are TRBV10-3 and TRBJ2-5; tentative D call: TRBD1 (6 bases). The CDR3 length is 15 residues. V shed 3 bases and J shed 1 base, with 12 bases lying between them. The germline CDR1 and CDR2 sequences are ENHRY and SYGVKD. The CDR3 DNA reads TGTGCCATCAGTGACTTTTCGACAGGCCAAGAGACCCAGTACTTC. This codes for CAISDFSTGQETQYF.

This rearrangement joins TRBV7-6 to TRBJ1-2; 12 bases map to TRBD1. J was trimmed by 8 bases and V by 3 bases; bases with no gene match: 10. This CDR3 is built from 16 residues. Germline CDR1 SGHVS, CDR2 FNYEAQ. The CDR3 nucleotides are TGTGCCAGCAGCTTGCCCGGGACAGGGGGCCCAGGGGGCTACACCTTC. Amino acids: CASSLPGTGGPGGYTF.

J is TRBJ1-4 and V is TRBV28, with D unresolved. Germline CDR1 reads MDHEN; CDR2 reads SYDVKM. Trimming cost V 1 base and J 4 bases, with 7 bases left between them. The CDR3 runs to 14 residues. CDR3 in amino acids: CASSLYPYNEKLFF. DNA of the CDR3: TGTGCCAGCAGTTTATATCCTTATAATGAAAAACTGTTTTTT.

This chain links TRBV7-9 with TRBJ2-1, with 10 bases lining up with TRBD2. CDR1 is SEHNR, CDR2 FQNEAQ, per germline (reference sequence). The CDR3 has 18 amino acids. After removal of 3 bases from V and 4 bases from J, the junction contained 12 bases not matched to a gene. CDR3 in DNA: TGTGCCAGCAGCTTCTCGACTAGCGGGTGGGCTACGTACAATGAGCAGTTCTTC. Translation: CASSFSTSGWATYNEQFF.

This clone was counted a single time. This sequence joins TRBV15 and TRBJ1-1; unclear D gene. The germline gives CDR1 LNHNV, CDR2 YYDKDF (reference sequence). CDR3 length equals 13 residues. Trimming took off 0 bases at V and 6 bases at J, with 8 bases between the two ends. CDR3 sequence: CATSRDLRPEAFF. The CDR3 DNA follows: TGTGCCACCAGCAGAGATTTGAGACCTGAAGCTTTCTTT.

CDR3 in amino acids: CSVSDVNSNQPQHF. In nucleotides, the CDR3 is TGCAGCGTTTCGGACGTGAATAGCAATCAGCCCCAGCATTTT. The chain is built from TRBV29-1 and TRBJ1-5; D remains unclear. The CDR3 covers 14 residues. Germline CDR1 and CDR2: SQVTM and ANQGSEA. V was clipped by 5 bases and J by 0 bases, with 11 bases between them.

The chain combines TRBV7-2 with TRBJ1-2; tentatively, D is TRBD1 (6 bases). CDR1 SGHTA and CDR2 FQGNSA come from the germline V gene. The CDR3 length is 15 residues. V was pared by 2 bases and J by 6 bases, with 16 bases between. The CDR3 sequence: CASSLTGSRGDGYTF. The CDR3 nucleotides read TGTGCCAGCAGCTTAACAGGGTCCCGGGGCGATGGCTACACCTTC.

The rearrangement links TRBV27 to TRBJ2-3, with D maybe TRBD2 (5 bases). Germline V CDR1 and CDR2: MNHEY, SMNVEV (reference sequence). Trimming removed 8 bases from V and 13 bases from J, with 22 bases in between. The CDR3 totals 13 residues. CDR3 region: CASSPDRGQWKYF. The CDR3 nucleotides read TGTGCCAGCTCTCCAGATCGCGGGCAATGGAAGTATTTT.

On this clone: Compared with germline, one end of the junction differs, possibly owing to a read error. This sequence joins TRBV4-2 and TRBJ2-6; D not certain. Germline lookup yields CDR1 LGHNA and CDR2 YNFKEQ. CDR3 length: 17 residues. CDR3 nucleotide sequence: TGTTCCAGCGTAAGGAGCGAAACCTCCTCTGGGGCCAACGTCCTGACTTTC. It is translated as CSSVRSETSSGANVLTF.

The chain uses TRBV11-2 and TRBJ1-2, with D unresolved. The V end lost 4 bases, the J end lost 5 bases, and 8 bases lay between the germline ends. CDR1 and CDR2 (germline): SGHAT, FQNNGV. The CDR3 has 12 residues. CDR3: CASSSRQYGYTF. The CDR3 bases are TGTGCCAGCAGCTCCCGACAATATGGCTACACCTTC.

The chain carries TRBV7-6 and TRBJ2-3, with D maybe TRBD1 (5 bases). CDR1 is SGHVS and CDR2 is FNYEAQ in the germline V gene. Trimming stripped 4 bases from V and 4 bases from J, with 9 bases between. The CDR3 runs 13 residues. The CDR3 sequence is CASSSPRADTQYF. In nucleotides, the CDR3 is TGTGCCAGCAGCTCGCCCAGGGCAGATACGCAGTATTTT.